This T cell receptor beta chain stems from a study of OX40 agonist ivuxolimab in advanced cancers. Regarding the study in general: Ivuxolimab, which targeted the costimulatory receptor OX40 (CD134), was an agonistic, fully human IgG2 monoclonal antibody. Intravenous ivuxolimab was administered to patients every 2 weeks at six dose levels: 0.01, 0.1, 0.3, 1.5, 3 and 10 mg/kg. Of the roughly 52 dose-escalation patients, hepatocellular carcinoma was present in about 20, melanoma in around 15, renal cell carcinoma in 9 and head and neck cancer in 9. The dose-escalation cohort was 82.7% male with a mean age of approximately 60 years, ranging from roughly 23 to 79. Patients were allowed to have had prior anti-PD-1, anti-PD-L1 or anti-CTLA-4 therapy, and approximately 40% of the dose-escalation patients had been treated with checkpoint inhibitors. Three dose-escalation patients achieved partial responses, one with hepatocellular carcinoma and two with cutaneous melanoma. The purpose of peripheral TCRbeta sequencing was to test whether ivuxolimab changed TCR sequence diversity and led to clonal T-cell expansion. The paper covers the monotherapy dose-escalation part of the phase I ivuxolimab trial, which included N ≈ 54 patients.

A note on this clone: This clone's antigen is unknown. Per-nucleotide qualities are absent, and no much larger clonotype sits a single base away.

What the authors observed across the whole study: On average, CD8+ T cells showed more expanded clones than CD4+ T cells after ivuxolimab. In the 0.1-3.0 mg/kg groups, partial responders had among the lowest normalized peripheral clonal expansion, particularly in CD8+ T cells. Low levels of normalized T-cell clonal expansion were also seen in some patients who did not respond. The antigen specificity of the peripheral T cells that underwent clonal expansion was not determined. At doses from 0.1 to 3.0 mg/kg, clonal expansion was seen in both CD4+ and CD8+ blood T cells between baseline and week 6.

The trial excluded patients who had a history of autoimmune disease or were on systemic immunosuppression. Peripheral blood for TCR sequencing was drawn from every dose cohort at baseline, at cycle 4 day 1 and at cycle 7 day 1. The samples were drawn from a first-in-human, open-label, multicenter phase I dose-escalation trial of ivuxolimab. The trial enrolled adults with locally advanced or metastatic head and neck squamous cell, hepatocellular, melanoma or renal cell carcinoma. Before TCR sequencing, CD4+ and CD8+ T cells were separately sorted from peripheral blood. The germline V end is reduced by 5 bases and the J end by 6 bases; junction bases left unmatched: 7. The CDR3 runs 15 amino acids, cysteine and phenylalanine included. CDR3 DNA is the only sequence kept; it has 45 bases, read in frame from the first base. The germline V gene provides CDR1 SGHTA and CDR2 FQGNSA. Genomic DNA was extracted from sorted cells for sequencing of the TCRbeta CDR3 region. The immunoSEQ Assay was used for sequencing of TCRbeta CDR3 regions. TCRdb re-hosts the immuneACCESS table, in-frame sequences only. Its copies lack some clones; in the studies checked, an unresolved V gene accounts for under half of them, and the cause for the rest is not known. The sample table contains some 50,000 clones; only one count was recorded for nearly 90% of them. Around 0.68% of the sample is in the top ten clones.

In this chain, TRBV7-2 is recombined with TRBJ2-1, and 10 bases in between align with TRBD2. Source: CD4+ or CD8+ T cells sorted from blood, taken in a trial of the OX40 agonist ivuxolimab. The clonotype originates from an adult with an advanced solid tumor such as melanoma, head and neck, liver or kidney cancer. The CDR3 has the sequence CASSRLSGRGNEQFF. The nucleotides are TGTGCCAGCAGCCGCTTAAGCGGGAGGGGCAATGAGCAGTTCTTC.